The 8 T cell receptor beta chains presented below share a single source sample, sequenced in a study of cytomegalovirus exposure and HLA in healthy donors. Sequencing was performed with immunoSEQ multiplex PCR; in TCRdb, only in-frame clones are kept and a portion is missing. The data contain more than 90,000 clones, 70% to 90% of them seen just once; the ten biggest clones take up less than 2%. Sequences were obtained from PBMCs. Receptors originate from a man aged 18 to 29 in good health and CMV-seronegative.

This clone has just a few counts. The V call is TRBV11-3, the J call TRBJ2-7; no clear D. Per the germline V gene, CDR1 is SGHNT and CDR2 is YENEEA. Between the trimmed V and J ends, which lost 5 bases and 1 base, there was a span of 9 bases. The CDR3 is 13 residues long. CDR3 region: CASSETYSYEQYF. The CDR3 DNA is TGTGCCAGCAGCGAGACATATTCCTACGAGCAGTACTTC. The whole variable domain, filled in from reference TRBV11-3 and TRBJ2-7, reads EAGVVQSPRYKIIEKKQPVAFWCNPISGHNTLYWYLQNLGQGPELLIRYENEEAVDDSQLPKDRFSAERLKGVDSTLKIQPAELGDSAVYLCASSETYSYEQYFGPGTRLTVT.

The rearrangement links TRBV28 to TRBJ2-7, with 9 positions matching TRBD2. This CDR3 spans 14 amino acids. Per germline, CDR1 MDHEN and CDR2 SYDVKM. The junction had 6 bases not matched to a gene; V was cut back by 5 bases and J by 4 bases. CDR3 in amino acids: CASSKAGGFYEQYF. CDR3 in DNA: TGTGCCAGCAGTAAAGCGGGAGGATTTTACGAGCAGTACTTC.

V is TRBV5-1 and J is TRBJ2-1; D is unclear. This CDR3 is 13 amino acids long. The germline V gene encodes CDR1 SGHRS and CDR2 YFSETQ. Trimming took off 4 bases at V and 2 bases at J, with 7 bases between the two ends. The CDR3 region is CASSPVAYNEQFF. For the CDR3, the DNA is TGCGCCAGCAGCCCAGTTGCCTACAATGAGCAGTTCTTC.

This clone has a single count. V and J are TRBV7-9 and TRBJ2-1, with 9 bases that match TRBD1. The V segment lost 5 bases and the J segment 9 bases; nucleotides outside the gene matches: 11. There are 15 residues in the CDR3. Germline CDR1 is SEHNR and CDR2 is FQNEAQ (reference sequence). CDR3 in amino acids: CASSLRTGEVGEQFF. The CDR3 DNA sequence: TGTGCCAGCAGCCTACGGACAGGGGAGGTGGGTGAGCAGTTCTTC.

The V gene is TRBV11-2, the J gene TRBJ1-5; 7 bases are shared with TRBD1. The CDR3 sequence is 14 residues long. Trimming at V came to 4 bases and at J to 7 bases, leaving 7 bases not matched to a gene. Germline V gene sequence: CDR1 SGHAT, CDR2 FQNNGV. CDR3 DNA: TGTGCCAGCAGCTCGGACAGGACGGGACAGCCCCAGCATTTT. Protein sequence: CASSSDRTGQPQHF. Full variable domain (missing parts from reference TRBV11-2 and TRBJ1-5): EAGVAQSPRYKIIEKRQSVAFWCNPISGHATLYWYQQILGQGPKLLIQFQNNGVVDDSQLPKDRFSAERLKGVDSTLKIQPAKLEDSAVYLCASSSDRTGQPQHFGDGTRLSIL.

This chain links TRBV14 with TRBJ2-3, with TRBD1 as a possible D gene (5 bases). Per the germline V gene, CDR1 is SGHDN and CDR2 is FVKESK. There are 15 residues in the CDR3. V dropped 1 base and J dropped 5 bases, with 13 bases sitting between them. CDR3 DNA: TGTGCCAGCAGCCAAGTTAAGGGGTCTTTAGATACGCAGTATTTT. Residues: CASSQVKGSLDTQYF. The full variable domain, with the rest looked up from reference TRBV14 and TRBJ2-3, is EAGVTQFPSHSVIEKGQTVTLRCDPISGHDNLYWYRRVMGKEIKFLLHFVKESKQDESGMPNNRFLAERTGGTYSTLKVQPAELEDSGVYFCASSQVKGSLDTQYFGPGTRLTVL.

This sequence joins TRBV11-3 and TRBJ2-5, with a possible D match to TRBD1 (6 bases). V was trimmed by 3 bases and J by 1 base, leaving 12 bases between them. The CDR3 is 15 residues long. Germline V lookup: CDR1 SGHNT, CDR2 YENEEA. The CDR3 is CASSLGKQGQETQYF. CDR3 sequence (DNA): TGTGCCAGCAGCTTGGGAAAACAGGGCCAAGAGACCCAGTACTTC. The full variable domain, rest sourced from reference TRBV11-3 and TRBJ2-5, is EAGVVQSPRYKIIEKKQPVAFWCNPISGHNTLYWYLQNLGQGPELLIRYENEEAVDDSQLPKDRFSAERLKGVDSTLKIQPAELGDSAVYLCASSLGKQGQETQYFGPGTRLLVL.

The chain joins TRBV5-6 to TRBJ2-1; 8 bases are a match to TRBD2. The germline V gene encodes CDR1 SGHDT and CDR2 YYEEEE. J gave up 8 bases and V 3 bases, and 13 bases lay outside the gene matches. This CDR3 contains 16 residues. The CDR3 sequence is CASSWGLEREIYEQFF. CDR3 coding DNA: TGTGCCAGCAGCTGGGGACTCGAGCGGGAGATATATGAGCAGTTCTTC.